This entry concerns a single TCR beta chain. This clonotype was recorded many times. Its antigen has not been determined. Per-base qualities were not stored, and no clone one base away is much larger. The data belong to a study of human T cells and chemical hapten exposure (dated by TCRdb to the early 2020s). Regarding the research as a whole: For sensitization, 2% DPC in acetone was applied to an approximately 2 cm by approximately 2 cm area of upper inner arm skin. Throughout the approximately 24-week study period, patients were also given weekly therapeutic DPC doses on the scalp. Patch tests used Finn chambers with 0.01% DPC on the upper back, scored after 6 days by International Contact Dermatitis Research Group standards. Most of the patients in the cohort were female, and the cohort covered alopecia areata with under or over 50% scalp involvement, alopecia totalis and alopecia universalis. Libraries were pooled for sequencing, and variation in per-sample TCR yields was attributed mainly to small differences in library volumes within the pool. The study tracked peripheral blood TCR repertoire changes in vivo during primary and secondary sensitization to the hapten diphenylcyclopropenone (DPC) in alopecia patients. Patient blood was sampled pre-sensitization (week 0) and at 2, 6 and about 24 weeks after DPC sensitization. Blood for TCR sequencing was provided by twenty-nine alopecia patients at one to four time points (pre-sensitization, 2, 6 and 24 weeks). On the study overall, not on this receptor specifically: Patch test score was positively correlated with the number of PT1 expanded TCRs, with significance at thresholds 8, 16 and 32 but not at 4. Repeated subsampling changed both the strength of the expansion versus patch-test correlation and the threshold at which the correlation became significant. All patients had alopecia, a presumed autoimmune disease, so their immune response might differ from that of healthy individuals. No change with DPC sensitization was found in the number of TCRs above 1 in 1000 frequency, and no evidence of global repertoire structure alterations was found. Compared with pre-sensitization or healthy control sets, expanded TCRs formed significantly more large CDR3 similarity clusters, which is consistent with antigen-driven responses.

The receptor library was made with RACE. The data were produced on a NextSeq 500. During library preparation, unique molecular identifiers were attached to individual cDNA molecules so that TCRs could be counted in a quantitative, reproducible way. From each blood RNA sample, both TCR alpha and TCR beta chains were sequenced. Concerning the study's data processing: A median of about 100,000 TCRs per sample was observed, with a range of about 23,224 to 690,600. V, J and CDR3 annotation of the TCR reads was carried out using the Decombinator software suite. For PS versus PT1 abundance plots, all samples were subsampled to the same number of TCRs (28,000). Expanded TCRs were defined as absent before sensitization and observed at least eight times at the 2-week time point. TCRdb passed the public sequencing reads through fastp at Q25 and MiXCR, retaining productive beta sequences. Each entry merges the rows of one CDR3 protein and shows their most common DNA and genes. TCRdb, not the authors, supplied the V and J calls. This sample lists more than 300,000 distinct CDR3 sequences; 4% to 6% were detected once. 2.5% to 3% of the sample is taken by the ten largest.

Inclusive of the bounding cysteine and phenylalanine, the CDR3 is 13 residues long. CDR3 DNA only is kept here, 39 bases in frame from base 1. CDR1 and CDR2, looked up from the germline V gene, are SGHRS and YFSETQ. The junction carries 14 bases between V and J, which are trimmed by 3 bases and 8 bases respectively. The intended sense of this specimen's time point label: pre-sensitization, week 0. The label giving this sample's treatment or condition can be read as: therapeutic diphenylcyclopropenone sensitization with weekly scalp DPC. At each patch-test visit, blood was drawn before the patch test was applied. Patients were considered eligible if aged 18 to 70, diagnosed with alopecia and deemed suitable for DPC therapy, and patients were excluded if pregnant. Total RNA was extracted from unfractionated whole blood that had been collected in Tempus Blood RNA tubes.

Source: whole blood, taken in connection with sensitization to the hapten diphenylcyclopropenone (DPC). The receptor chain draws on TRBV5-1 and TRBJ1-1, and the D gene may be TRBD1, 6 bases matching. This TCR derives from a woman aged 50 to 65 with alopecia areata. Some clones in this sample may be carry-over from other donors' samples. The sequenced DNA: TGCGCCAGCAGCTCAGGGGTTTCCTGGGAAGCTTTCTTT. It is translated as CASSSGVSWEAFF.